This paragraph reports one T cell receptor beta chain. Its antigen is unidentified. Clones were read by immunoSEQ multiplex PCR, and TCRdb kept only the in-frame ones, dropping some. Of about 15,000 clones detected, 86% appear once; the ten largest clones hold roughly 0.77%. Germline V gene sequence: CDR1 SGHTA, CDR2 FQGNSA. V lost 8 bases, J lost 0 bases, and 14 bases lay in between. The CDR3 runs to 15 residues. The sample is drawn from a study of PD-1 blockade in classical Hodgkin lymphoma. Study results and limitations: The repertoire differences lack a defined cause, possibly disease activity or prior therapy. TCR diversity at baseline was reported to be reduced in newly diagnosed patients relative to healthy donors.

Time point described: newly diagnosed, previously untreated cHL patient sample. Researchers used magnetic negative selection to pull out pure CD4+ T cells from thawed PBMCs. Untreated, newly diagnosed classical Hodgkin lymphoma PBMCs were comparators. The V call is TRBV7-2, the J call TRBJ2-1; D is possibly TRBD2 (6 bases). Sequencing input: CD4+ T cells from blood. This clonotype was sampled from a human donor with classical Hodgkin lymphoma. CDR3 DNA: TGTGCCAGCCGGTATAGCGGTAGCTCCTACAATGAGCAGTTCTTC. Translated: CASRYSGSSYNEQFF.